A single sample gave rise to the 4 T cell receptor beta chains below, sequenced in a study of T cell responses to AZD1222 COVID-19 vaccine. Clones were sequenced by immunoSEQ multiplex PCR, and TCRdb holds only the in-frame ones, with some missing. In the table there are around 69,000 clones, about four fifths of which are singletons. The sequencing used peripheral blood, collected on day 0 of AZD1222 vaccination. The receptors were gathered from an adult in good health.

This clone showed up just once. The chain joins TRBV28 to TRBJ2-1; perhaps D is TRBD1 or TRBD2 (5 bases each). This CDR3 region has 14 residues. With 4 bases removed from V and 10 bases from J, the gap between germline ends came to 17 bases. Germline V gene sequence: CDR1 MDHEN, CDR2 SYDVKM. The CDR3 region is CASSWGPRTREQFF. The CDR3 region has the DNA TGTGCCAGCAGTTGGGGACCTCGAACTCGGGAGCAGTTCTTC.

The chain uses TRBV9 and TRBJ1-6; TRBD1 matches 7 bases. The CDR3 loop spans 14 amino acids. The germline CDR1 and CDR2 sequences are SGDLS and YYNGEE. J gave up 10 bases and V 3 bases, and 7 bases lay outside the gene matches. This chain's CDR3 is CASSGQGGYSPLHF. The CDR3 DNA is TGTGCCAGCAGCGGACAGGGCGGATACTCACCCCTCCACTTT.

The genes are TRBV4-2 and TRBJ2-1; D might be TRBD1 (6 bases). This CDR3 has 16 residues. Germline CDR1 LGHNA, CDR2 YNFKEQ. V was shortened by 0 bases and J by 2 bases, with 11 bases between the two germline ends. CDR3 loop: CASSQDQGNTYNEQFF. As DNA, the CDR3 is TGTGCCAGCAGCCAAGATCAGGGGAACACCTACAATGAGCAGTTCTTC.

The V and J genes are TRBV11-3 and TRBJ2-2, with D tentatively TRBD1 (6 bases). The CDR3 is 14 amino acids. The germline V and J ends were trimmed by 4 bases and 7 bases, with 13 bases remaining between them. Germline CDR1 SGHNT, CDR2 YENEEA. CDR3 DNA sequence: TGTGCCAGCAGCTCGAACAGGGCCGGCGGGGAGCTGTTTTTT. Its protein product is CASSSNRAGGELFF.